Shown below are 8 T cell receptor beta chains from a single sample sequenced in a study of blood T cell repertoires in COVID-19. The assay was immunoSEQ multiplex PCR, and TCRdb's table has in-frame clones only and misses some. The sample consists of about 180,000 clones, roughly nine tenths of them appearing once. The sample was peripheral blood. These TCRs come from a man between 65 and 80 years old with active or convalescent COVID-19.

This sequence joins TRBV2 and TRBJ2-3; D possibly corresponds to TRBD2 (5 bases). V dropped 2 bases and J dropped 2 bases, with 11 bases sitting between them. CDR1 SNHLY and CDR2 FYNNEI come from the germline V gene. The CDR3 sequence is 15 residues long. Written as DNA, the CDR3 is TGTGCCAGCAGTGAAAGAGGACTTCCCACAGATACGCAGTATTTT. Translation gives CASSERGLPTDTQYF.

The V and J genes are TRBV24-1 and TRBJ2-5; 11 bases align to TRBD1. Unmatched junction bases numbered 4, after V lost 1 base and J lost 4 bases. CDR3 length: 16 amino acids. CDR1 KGHDR and CDR2 SFDVKD come from the germline V gene. Here the CDR3 DNA reads TGTGCCACCAGTGATTTTGGACAGGGGGCTCGAGAGACCCAGTACTTC. Translated: CATSDFGQGARETQYF.

V and J are TRBV10-2 and TRBJ1-2; no firm D call. This CDR3 contains 13 residues. The ends were cut back, 4 bases at V and 0 bases at J, with 6 bases in the middle. Looked up from germline, CDR1 is WSHSY and CDR2 is SAAADI. CDR3 DNA: TGCGCCAGCAGTGGTACGGCTAACTATGGCTACACCTTC. This codes for CASSGTANYGYTF.

The rearrangement uses TRBV7-3 and TRBJ2-3; D unclear. Germline CDR1 and CDR2: SGHTA and FQGTGA. The length of the CDR3 is 15 residues. V gave up 3 bases and J gave up 4 bases, with 14 bases separating them. In DNA form, the CDR3 reads TGTGCCAGCAGCTTTAATAAGTTAGTTGCAGATACGCAGTATTTT. The encoded protein is CASSFNKLVADTQYF.

The gene calls are TRBV19 and TRBJ1-1, with D possibly being TRBD1 (5 bases). The CDR3 loop spans 14 amino acids. Deletions cut 5 bases from V and 0 bases from J, with 10 bases between. The germline CDR1 and CDR2 sequences are LNHDA and SQIVND (reference sequence). This CDR3 reads CASSSRGLNTEAFF. CDR3 nucleotides: TGTGCCAGTAGTTCCCGGGGGTTGAACACTGAAGCTTTCTTT. The full variable domain, with the rest looked up from reference TRBV19 and TRBJ1-1, is DGGITQSPKYLFRKEGQNVTLSCEQNLNHDAMYWYRQDPGQGLRLIYYSQIVNDFQKGDIAEGYSVSREKKESFPLTVTSAQKNPTAFYLCASSSRGLNTEAFFGQGTRLTVV.

This clone was detected once. The chain employs TRBV27 and TRBJ2-7; possibly TRBD1 for D (6 bases). V lost 6 bases and J 3 bases, leaving 15 bases between the germline ends. The CDR3 consists of 14 residues. Germline assignment: CDR1 MNHEY and CDR2 SMNVEV (reference sequence). The CDR3 DNA is TGTGCCAGCAGAAAAACAGGGAATTACTACGAGCAGTACTTC. Protein sequence: CASRKTGNYYEQYF.

The CDR3: CASSYLGGSSYNEQFF. In DNA form, the CDR3 reads TGTGCCAGCAGCTACCTCGGAGGCTCAAGCTACAATGAGCAGTTCTTC. This chain uses TRBV7-2 with TRBJ2-1; weak D call: TRBD2 (5 bases). The CDR3 loop spans 16 amino acids. Germline loops: CDR1 SGHTA, CDR2 FQGNSA. Trimming stripped 4 bases from V and 3 bases from J, with 16 bases between.

This sequence joins TRBV28 and TRBJ2-1, with TRBD1 matching over 7 bases. The V and J ends lost 5 bases and 7 bases, in that order; junction bases with no gene match: 8. This CDR3 spans 14 amino acids. Per the germline V gene, CDR1 is MDHEN and CDR2 is SYDVKM. The CDR3 DNA reads as TGTGCCAGCAGTCGCTCAGGGGGTTCGAATGAGCAGTTCTTC. It codes for CASSRSGGSNEQFF.